Listed below are T cell receptor beta chains from one sample, sequenced in a study of blood T cell repertoires in COVID-19. Assay used: immunoSEQ multiplex PCR; TCRdb lists only in-frame clones, some missing. Of some 160,000 clones detected, 88% appear once; the ten largest clones hold about 6.6%. The sequenced sample consisted of PBMCs or T cells enriched from blood (not recorded which). These TCRs come from a woman aged 50 to 60 who had recovered from COVID-19. The CDR3 runs from the conserved cysteine through the conserved F or W. A D gene is named only where the DNA matches it firmly. Expanded clones are given a class, and other clones once, few, many or no size at all.

CDR3nt: TGTGCCAGCAGCTTAGACCGCGGACAGCCCGGCGAGCAGTACTTC
CDR3aa: CASSLDRGQPGEQYF
d_gene: .
abundance: .
v_gene: TRBV11-2
j_gene: TRBJ2-7

CDR3nt: TGTGCCAGCAGTCTGACAGTTGAAGCTTTCTTT
CDR3aa: CASSLTVEAFF
d_gene: .
abundance: .
v_gene: TRBV12-3/TRBV12-4
j_gene: TRBJ1-1

CDR3nt: TGTGCCAGCAGGGGACAGCCCCTTGTCCTAGATACGCAGTATTTT
CDR3aa: CASRGQPLVLDTQYF
d_gene: TRBD1
abundance: .
v_gene: TRBV2
j_gene: TRBJ2-3

CDR3nt: TGTGCCAGCAGCTCCGGAGTTAAAGCGGGGGCGCCAGGGGAGACCCAGTACTTC
CDR3aa: CASSSGVKAGAPGETQYF
d_gene: TRBD2
abundance: .
v_gene: TRBV7-3
j_gene: TRBJ2-5

CDR3nt: TGTGCCATGTCAGAGCGGGGGGATTCCTACGAGCAGTACTTC
CDR3aa: CAMSERGDSYEQYF
d_gene: TRBD2
abundance: .
v_gene: TRBV10-3
j_gene: TRBJ2-7

CDR3nt: TGTGCCAGTACGGCGGCGGCTAGGGGTGAGCAGTTCTTC
CDR3aa: CASTAAARGEQFF
d_gene: .
abundance: .
v_gene: TRBV19
j_gene: TRBJ2-1

CDR3nt: TGTGCCAGCAGTTCAGGGGGTCGCTACGAGCAGTACTTC
CDR3aa: CASSSGGRYEQYF
d_gene: TRBD1
abundance: .
v_gene: TRBV6-5
j_gene: TRBJ2-7

CDR3nt: TGTGCCAGCAGTTATGGGGGGGGTGCGGTGACTGAAGCTTTCTTT
CDR3aa: CASSYGGGAVTEAFF
d_gene: .
abundance: .
v_gene: TRBV6-5
j_gene: TRBJ1-1

CDR3nt: TGTGCCAGCAGCCAAGGGACAGGGGGCGATCAGCCCCAGCATTTT
CDR3aa: CASSQGTGGDQPQHF
d_gene: TRBD1
abundance: .
v_gene: TRBV16
j_gene: TRBJ1-5

CDR3nt: TGTGCCACCGCGGGGTCGTCGGACGGCTACACCTTC
CDR3aa: CATAGSSDGYTF
d_gene: .
abundance: .
v_gene: TRBV12-3/TRBV12-4
j_gene: TRBJ1-2

CDR3nt: TGTGCCAGCAGCTTAGCGAGCGGGACATCTTCCCCTAGCACAGATACGCAGTATTTT
CDR3aa: CASSLASGTSSPSTDTQYF
d_gene: .
abundance: few
v_gene: TRBV7-2
j_gene: TRBJ2-3